These 29 T cell receptor beta chains originate from one sample sequenced in a study of technical replicates of blood from a handful of donors. Sequencing was performed with immunoSEQ multiplex PCR; in TCRdb, only in-frame clones are kept and a portion is missing. The data contain roughly 90,000 clones, approximately 95% of them singletons. Sequenced: T cells isolated from PBMCs. The receptors come from a human donor in good health.

CDR3 protein: CASSYDRFTGELFF. The CDR3 DNA is TGTGCCAGCAGTTATGACAGGTTCACCGGGGAGCTGTTTTTT. This chain joins TRBV13 and TRBJ2-2, with D maybe TRBD1 (6 bases). CDR1 is PRHDT and CDR2 is FYEKMQ in the germline V gene (reference sequence). The V and J ends lost 6 bases and 4 bases respectively, with 12 bases between them. The CDR3 consists of 14 residues.

J is TRBJ1-5 and V is TRBV27, with 7 bases aligning to TRBD1. The CDR3 totals 15 residues. Germline V gene sequence: CDR1 MNHEY, CDR2 SMNVEV (reference sequence). V shed 6 bases, J shed 0 bases, and the junction held 5 bases outside the gene matches. This CDR3 is CASRGQYNSNQPQHF. The CDR3 nucleotides are TGTGCCAGCAGGGGACAGTATAATAGCAATCAGCCCCAGCATTTT.

The V gene is TRBV27, the J gene TRBJ2-1, with a possible D match to TRBD1 (5 bases). The CDR3 is 15 residues long. V was pared by 5 bases and J by 6 bases, with 17 bases between. Germline values: CDR1 MNHEY, CDR2 SMNVEV (reference sequence). DNA for the CDR3: TGTGCCAGCAGTATATTCCAGGGAAAATCCAATGAGCAGTTCTTC. Its translation: CASSIFQGKSNEQFF.

For the CDR3, the DNA is TGTGCCAGCAGTGCGCAGGGACTTCCGGGCTACGAGCAGTACTTC. Translated: CASSAQGLPGYEQYF. The J gene is TRBJ2-7, the V gene TRBV28, with D maybe TRBD2 (6 bases). V was clipped by 5 bases and J by 3 bases, with 17 bases between them. Germline V gene sequence: CDR1 MDHEN, CDR2 SYDVKM. CDR3 length equals 15 residues.

The J gene is TRBJ2-2, the V gene TRBV6-1; no clear D gene. Germline V CDR1 and CDR2: MNHNS, SASEGT. The CDR3 length is 13 residues. Between the trimmed V and J ends, which lost 2 bases and 7 bases, there was a span of 8 bases. The CDR3 bases are TGTGCCAGCAGTGAATATTTGAGCGGGGAGCTGTTTTTT. It translates to CASSEYLSGELFF.

The chain is built from TRBV5-1 and TRBJ2-7; 9 nucleotides agree with TRBD1. The CDR3 has 14 amino acids. J was trimmed by 1 base and V by 2 bases; bases with no gene match: 1. The V gene's germline CDR1 is SGHRS and CDR2 YFSETQ. CDR3 protein: CASSFGQGSYEQYF. The CDR3 region has the DNA TGCGCCAGCAGCTTCGGACAGGGGTCCTACGAGCAGTACTTC.

This sequence joins TRBV7-2 and TRBJ2-7; 14 nucleotides agree with TRBD2. Trimming cost V 1 base and J 7 bases; bases outside gene matches: 3. This CDR3 contains 15 residues. Germline assignment: CDR1 SGHTA and CDR2 FQGNSA. CDR3 in DNA: TGTGCCAGCAGCTTAGAGGGGACTAGCGGGAGAGAGCAGTACTTC. The encoded protein is CASSLEGTSGREQYF.

J is TRBJ1-3 and V is TRBV30; D not resolved. The germline V gene encodes CDR1 GTSNPN and CDR2 SVGIG (reference sequence). The CDR3 is made up of 15 amino acids. With 1 base removed from V and 3 bases from J, the gap between germline ends came to 13 bases. The CDR3 DNA reads as TGTGCCTGGAGTGCCGCAGGTGCTGATGGAAACACCATATATTTT. Translation gives CAWSAAGADGNTIYF.

V and J are TRBV25-1 and TRBJ2-1, with D possibly being TRBD2 (6 bases). The CDR3 totals 13 residues. Germline loops: CDR1 MGHDK, CDR2 SYGVNS. V was pared by 2 bases and J by 10 bases, with 12 bases between. The CDR3 region is CASSEVRAGEQFF. The CDR3 coding sequence is TGTGCCAGCAGTGAAGTGCGGGCGGGAGAGCAGTTCTTC.

The V call is TRBV7-3, the J call TRBJ2-7; D is possibly TRBD2 (7 bases). Germline-derived CDR1 and CDR2 are SGHTA and FQGTGA. V was trimmed by 4 bases and J by 6 bases, leaving 13 bases between them. The CDR3 has 13 amino acids. CDR3 nucleotide sequence: TGTGCCAGCAGCTCCAACGGGGGGCGCGAGCAGTACTTC. This translates into CASSSNGGREQYF. The variable domain in full, completed from reference TRBV7-3 and TRBJ2-7, reads GAGVSQTPSNKVTEKGKYVELRCDPISGHTALYWYRQSLGQGPEFLIYFQGTGAADDSGLPNDRFFAVRPEGSVSTLKIQRTERGDSAVYLCASSSNGGREQYFGPGTRLTVT.

The rearrangement links TRBV9 to TRBJ2-7; a possible D gene is TRBD2 (6 bases). The germline CDR1 and CDR2 sequences are SGDLS and YYNGEE. Trimming shortened V by 3 bases and J by 3 bases, and 19 bases separated the two germline ends. The CDR3 covers 16 residues. Here the CDR3 reads CASSANLASRDYEQYF. In nucleotides, the CDR3 is TGTGCCAGCAGCGCCAACCTAGCGTCGAGGGACTACGAGCAGTACTTC.

The sample holds one count of this clone. V gene TRBV27 combines with J gene TRBJ2-4; TRBD1 matches 7 bases. Germline CDR1 and CDR2: MNHEY and SMNVEV (reference sequence). V lost 6 bases to trimming and J lost 1 base; unmatched junction nucleotides: 6. The CDR3 covers 15 residues. The CDR3 sequence is CASSLGGSAKNIQYF. The CDR3 DNA reads TGTGCCAGCAGCCTAGGGGGCAGCGCCAAAAACATTCAGTACTTC.

The V and J genes are TRBV5-1 and TRBJ1-1; D is unresolved. Per germline, CDR1 SGHRS and CDR2 YFSETQ. The germline V and J ends were trimmed by 2 bases and 5 bases, with 13 bases remaining between them. The CDR3 length is 14 residues. CDR3 loop: CASSFLGRETEAFF. The CDR3 nucleotides are TGCGCCAGCAGCTTCCTAGGGAGGGAGACTGAAGCTTTCTTT.

The chain combines TRBV9 with TRBJ1-1; D gene ambiguous. Trimming pared 0 bases from V and 4 bases from J, leaving 10 bases between. Germline V lookup: CDR1 SGDLS, CDR2 YYNGEE. The length of the CDR3 is 14 residues. CDR3 protein: CASSVEEGGTEAFF. DNA of the CDR3: TGTGCCAGCAGCGTAGAGGAGGGAGGCACTGAAGCTTTCTTT.

The CDR3 sequence is CASSSLQETQYF. The CDR3 DNA follows: TGCGCCAGCAGCAGTCTACAAGAGACCCAGTACTTC. This sequence joins TRBV4-1 and TRBJ2-5; D gene uncertain. Germline V lookup: CDR1 MGHRA, CDR2 YSYEKL. V lost 5 bases to trimming and J lost 2 bases, with 6 bases between them. CDR3 length: 12 residues.

The chain couples TRBV9 to TRBJ2-3; no reliable D call. CDR1 and CDR2 (germline): SGDLS, YYNGEE. The V end was cut by 7 bases, the J end by 0 bases, with 9 bases between. The CDR3 sequence is 13 residues long. CDR3: CASGALSTDTQYF. The CDR3 DNA is TGTGCCAGCGGAGCTCTTAGCACAGATACGCAGTATTTT.

The rearrangement joins TRBV6-1 to TRBJ2-7; D possibly corresponds to TRBD2 (5 bases). Germline lookup yields CDR1 MNHNS and CDR2 SASEGT. The V end lost 6 bases, the J end lost 0 bases, and 6 bases lay between the germline ends. The CDR3 is made up of 12 amino acids. The CDR3 spells CASRGSSYEQYF. As DNA, the CDR3 is TGTGCCAGCAGGGGGAGCTCCTACGAGCAGTACTTC.

The CDR3 nucleotides are TGTGCCAGTAGTGTTCTAGCGGGGCCGTCGTTCTTC. Translation: CASSVLAGPSFF. This sequence joins TRBV19 and TRBJ2-1; 9 positions agree with TRBD2. V shed 5 bases, J shed 15 bases, and the junction held 8 bases outside the gene matches. Germline V lookup: CDR1 LNHDA, CDR2 SQIVND (reference sequence). This CDR3 is built from 12 residues.

This chain connects TRBV7-8 to TRBJ1-1; D remains ambiguous. CDR1 is SGHVS, CDR2 FQNEAQ, per germline. The CDR3 length is 12 residues. V lost 1 base and J lost 8, with 8 bases in between. CDR3 sequence (DNA): TGTGCCAGCAGCTTAGATGTCGCGGAAGCTTTCTTT. Protein product: CASSLDVAEAFF.

V is TRBV19 and J is TRBJ1-5; tentative D call: TRBD1 (6 bases). V was pared by 0 bases and J by 5 bases, with 14 bases between. Germline V gene data show CDR1 as LNHDA and CDR2 as SQIVND (reference sequence). This CDR3 comprises 16 residues. The CDR3 sequence: CASSIDLAGAYQPQHF. In nucleotides, the CDR3 is TGTGCCAGTAGTATAGATTTGGCAGGGGCCTATCAGCCCCAGCATTTT.

This clone was recorded only once. The V and J genes are TRBV19 and TRBJ1-1, with a weak D call TRBD1 (5 bases). V was clipped by 3 bases and J by 4 bases, with 12 bases between them. This CDR3 region has 14 residues. Germline V CDR1 and CDR2: LNHDA, SQIVND (reference sequence). CDR3 nucleotide sequence: TGTGCCAGTAGTATCGGGGGAGGGAGCACTGAAGCTTTCTTT. Protein: CASSIGGGSTEAFF. The full variable domain, completed using reference TRBV19 and TRBJ1-1, is DGGITQSPKYLFRKEGQNVTLSCEQNLNHDAMYWYRQDPGQGLRLIYYSQIVNDFQKGDIAEGYSVSREKKESFPLTVTSAQKNPTAFYLCASSIGGGSTEAFFGQGTRLTVV.

The chain combines TRBV29-1 with TRBJ2-7, with 8 bases aligning to TRBD2. V dropped 4 bases and J dropped 5; count of bases not matched to a gene: 4. The CDR3 length is 12 residues. Germline-derived CDR1 and CDR2 are SQVTM and ANQGSEA. This CDR3 is CSVAGLGDEQYF. DNA of the CDR3: TGCAGCGTTGCGGGACTAGGGGACGAGCAGTACTTC.

The chain couples TRBV6-1 to TRBJ1-1; TRBD1 might be the D (6 bases). The germline gives CDR1 MNHNS, CDR2 SASEGT. This CDR3 has 14 amino acids. V was trimmed by 3 bases and J by 0 bases, leaving 8 bases between them. CDR3 in DNA: TGTGCCAGCAGTGAGAGGGGGATGAACACTGAAGCTTTCTTT. It yields the protein CASSERGMNTEAFF.

The chain uses TRBV9 and TRBJ1-1; D is possibly TRBD1 (5 bases). V was cut by 1 base and J by 5 bases, with 9 bases left in between. Germline V gives CDR1 SGDLS, CDR2 YYNGEE. The CDR3 is made up of 13 amino acids. This CDR3 is CASSVIGETEAFF. CDR3 nucleotide sequence: TGTGCCAGCAGCGTAATAGGGGAAACTGAAGCTTTCTTT.

The rearrangement joins TRBV30 to TRBJ2-7; D may be TRBD1 (5 bases). There are 14 residues in the CDR3. Trimming took off 0 bases at V and 2 bases at J, with 11 bases between the two ends. The V gene's germline CDR1 is GTSNPN and CDR2 SVGIG (reference sequence). The CDR3 coding sequence is TGTGCCTGGAGTGTACTAAGGGGAACCTACGAGCAGTACTTC. Its translation: CAWSVLRGTYEQYF.

This clone was recorded only once. CDR3 sequence (DNA): TGCGCCAGCAGTCAATCGACGGAACAGGGGAATGAAAAACTGTTTTTT. Residues: CASSQSTEQGNEKLFF. The chain carries TRBV23-1 and TRBJ1-4, with 7 nucleotides matching TRBD1. TRBV23-1 is noted as an ORF with a role that remains uncertain. The CDR3 is made up of 16 amino acids. V dropped 0 bases and J dropped 5; count of bases not matched to a gene: 6.

This sequence joins TRBV7-2 and TRBJ2-3; TRBD1 agrees at 7 bases. This CDR3 has 14 residues. Germline V gene sequence: CDR1 SGHTA, CDR2 FQGNSA. V was pared by 4 bases and J by 1 base, with 2 bases of the junction left unmatched. CDR3 sequence reads: CASSSGQGTDTQYF. The DNA of the CDR3 is TGTGCCAGCAGCTCCGGACAGGGCACAGATACGCAGTATTTT.

This chain connects TRBV9 to TRBJ2-7; D might be TRBD2 (6 bases). The CDR3 has 14 amino acids. V lost 3 bases, J lost 4 bases, and 14 bases lay in between. CDR1 and CDR2 (germline): SGDLS, YYNGEE. CDR3 region: CASSGQQEGYEQYF. The CDR3 DNA is TGTGCCAGCAGCGGACAGCAGGAGGGGTACGAGCAGTACTTC.

V and J are TRBV7-8 and TRBJ2-1, with TRBD2 matching 10 bases. The CDR3 is 17 amino acids. Germline loops: CDR1 SGHVS, CDR2 FQNEAQ. V was clipped by 2 bases and J by 4 bases; unmatched bases: 8. This chain's CDR3 is CASSLLGSSGRYNEQFF. DNA of the CDR3: TGTGCCAGCAGCTTACTAGGCTCTAGCGGGAGATACAATGAGCAGTTCTTC. The full variable domain, with the rest looked up from reference TRBV7-8 and TRBJ2-1, is GAGVSQSPRYKVAKRGQDVALRCDPISGHVSLFWYQQALGQGPEFLTYFQNEAQLDKSGLPSDRFFAERPEGSVSTLKIQRTQQEDSAVYLCASSLLGSSGRYNEQFFGPGTRLTVL.